Listed here are 28 T cell receptor beta chains from one sample, sequenced in a study of blood T cells in healthy people across ages. The authors ran a second PCR of roughly 6 to 12 cycles using a sample-barcoded 5' primer and a J-beta primer mix. A single record per CDR3 protein comes from TCRdb applying MiXCR to the 5' RACE reads. This sample has about 500,000 distinct CDR3 sequences, with 24% found just once. These data are also associated with another study on T cells of mothers and their children.

The sequencing sample was made of blood. The receptor source for this set is a boy younger than 18 in good health.

This clonotype turned up a few times. As DNA, the CDR3 is TGTGCCAGCAGTCCTCGGACTAGCGGGAGTGACACCGGGGAGCTGTTTTTT. Translated: CASSPRTSGSDTGELFF. V usage is TRBV27 and J usage is TRBJ2-2; 13 bases are a match to TRBD2. Germline trimming cut 5 bases from V and 3 bases from J; bases unmatched to any gene: 6. This CDR3 is 17 amino acids long. The V gene's germline CDR1 is MNHEY and CDR2 SMNVEV (reference sequence).

V and J are TRBV5-1 and TRBJ2-2; 9 bases align to TRBD1. The V gene end was trimmed by 3 bases and the J gene end by 3 bases; junction bases not matched to a gene: 6. The germline CDR1 and CDR2 sequences are SGHRS and YFSETQ. The CDR3 is 16 residues long. For the CDR3, the DNA is TGCGCCAGCAGCTCGAGACAGGGGGGGGACACCGGGGAGCTGTTTTTT. This translates into CASSSRQGGDTGELFF. Supplemented by reference TRBV5-1 and TRBJ2-2, the full variable domain reads KAGVTQTPRYLIKTRGQQVTLSCSPISGHRSVSWYQQTPGQGLQFLFEYFSETQRNKGNFPGRFSGRQFSNSRSEMNVSTLELGDSALYLCASSSRQGGDTGELFFGEGSRLTVL.

The rearrangement uses TRBV20-1 and TRBJ2-5; TRBD2 aligns across 10 bases. The germline CDR1 and CDR2 sequences are DFQATT and SNEGSKA (reference sequence). This CDR3 has 13 residues. Unmatched junction bases numbered 10, after V lost 6 bases and J lost 9 bases. CDR3 amino acids: CSAPAGGPRSQYF. The CDR3 DNA is TGCAGTGCCCCAGCGGGGGGGCCTCGGTCCCAGTACTTC.

This clonotype was counted a few times. The chain carries TRBV6-5 and TRBJ1-2, with unresolved D. Germline assignment: CDR1 MNHEY and CDR2 SVGAGI. V lost 5 bases to trimming and J lost 2 bases, with 15 bases between them. The CDR3 loop spans 15 amino acids. CDR3 bases: TGTGCCAGCAGTCAACTGAGAGGTTTCAACTATGGCTACACCTTC. This sequence encodes CASSQLRGFNYGYTF.

This sequence joins TRBV20-1 and TRBJ1-1, with D unresolved. CDR1 and CDR2 (germline): DFQATT, SNEGSKA (reference sequence). V gave up 6 bases and J gave up 9 bases, with 17 bases separating them. The CDR3 is 12 amino acids. The CDR3 nucleotides are TGCAGTGCGAGACGGACGGACCAACAAGCTTTCTTT. Protein product: CSARRTDQQAFF.

This chain links TRBV4-3 with TRBJ2-7; TRBD2 matches 9 bases. This CDR3 is 17 amino acids long. Germline CDR1 LGHNA, CDR2 YSLEER. Germline trimming cut 0 bases from V and 3 bases from J; bases unmatched to any gene: 9. Written as DNA, the CDR3 is TGCGCCAGCAGCCAAGATAAAACGGTAGCGGGGGTCTACGAGCAGTACTTC. Its protein is CASSQDKTVAGVYEQYF.

The chain uses TRBV20-1 and TRBJ2-7; no clear D gene. The germline V and J ends were trimmed by 0 bases and 2 bases, with 11 bases remaining between them. The germline gives CDR1 DFQATT, CDR2 SNEGSKA (reference sequence). The CDR3 has 14 residues. The CDR3 sequence: CSARDWRYTYEQYF. Written as DNA, the CDR3 is TGCAGTGCTAGAGACTGGCGGTACACCTACGAGCAGTACTTC.

The rearrangement uses TRBV7-6 and TRBJ1-4; 8 bases match TRBD1. In germline, CDR1 is SGHVS, CDR2 FNYEAQ. CDR3 size: 18 residues. Losses at the gene ends were 3 bases for V and 2 bases for J; bases not matched to a gene: 11. The CDR3 nucleotides are TGTGCCAGCAGCTTTAACCCCCGGACAGGGAGGACTAATGAAAAACTGTTTTTT. It specifies CASSFNPRTGRTNEKLFF.

The chain is built from TRBV29-1 and TRBJ2-5; D is possibly TRBD1 (6 bases). Germline assignment: CDR1 SQVTM and CDR2 ANQGSEA. CDR3 size: 14 residues. With 0 bases removed from V and 4 bases from J, the gap between germline ends came to 12 bases. CDR3: CSVEEGSGAETQYF. As DNA, the CDR3 is TGCAGCGTTGAAGAGGGGTCAGGGGCAGAGACCCAGTACTTC.

V and J are TRBV12-5 and TRBJ2-2, with D perhaps TRBD1 (5 bases). CDR3 length: 16 residues. The V end was cut by 2 bases, the J end by 6 bases, with 16 bases between. Germline V gene lookup returns CDR1 LGHNT and CDR2 FRNRAP. CDR3 nucleotide sequence: TGTGCTAGTGGTTTGTTCGGTCGTAGGGGTGCCGGGGAGCTGTTTTTT. It translates to CASGLFGRRGAGELFF.

Only a few counts were recorded for this clonotype. The J gene is TRBJ1-4, the V gene TRBV6-1; 8 bases match TRBD1. Trimming cost V 0 bases and J 5 bases; bases outside gene matches: 2. Germline lookup yields CDR1 MNHNS and CDR2 SASEGT. The CDR3 covers 15 residues. The CDR3 DNA reads as TGTGCCAGCAGTGAAGCCGGGACAGGAAATGAAAAACTGTTTTTT. Encoded protein: CASSEAGTGNEKLFF.

This clonotype was found a few times. This rearrangement joins TRBV20-1 to TRBJ2-7; D gene uncertain. This CDR3 comprises 12 residues. Germline assignment: CDR1 DFQATT and CDR2 SNEGSKA (reference sequence). Trimming stripped 6 bases from V and 5 bases from J, with 14 bases between. The CDR3 bases are TGCAGTGCCCTGGAACTCCTCAACGAGCAGTACTTC. This encodes CSALELLNEQYF.

CDR3 protein: CASSLKGGNTEAFF. In DNA form, the CDR3 reads TGTGCCAGCAGCTTAAAAGGGGGGAACACTGAAGCTTTCTTT. V and J are TRBV7-9 and TRBJ1-1; D is perhaps TRBD1 (6 bases). This CDR3 spans 14 amino acids. Germline V gives CDR1 SEHNR, CDR2 FQNEAQ (reference sequence). With 2 bases removed from V and 1 base from J, the gap between germline ends came to 8 bases.

The V and J genes are TRBV20-1 and TRBJ2-3, with TRBD2 matching over 11 bases. After removal of 5 bases from V and 0 bases from J, the junction contained 7 bases not matched to a gene. Germline V gives CDR1 DFQATT, CDR2 SNEGSKA (reference sequence). This CDR3 has 16 amino acids. The CDR3 DNA is TGCAGTGCTCCTAATAGCGGGAGGGGGAGCACAGATACGCAGTATTTT. Amino acid sequence: CSAPNSGRGSTDTQYF.

This clonotype was observed a handful of times. This chain connects TRBV19 to TRBJ1-2; weak D call: TRBD1 (5 bases). V was shortened by 6 bases and J by 1 base, with 18 bases between the two germline ends. Per the germline V gene, CDR1 is LNHDA and CDR2 is SQIVND (reference sequence). The CDR3 consists of 16 residues. Here the CDR3 DNA reads TGTGCCAGTAGCTTAGTGATCCGGGACGTTAACTATGGCTACACCTTC. Translating gives CASSLVIRDVNYGYTF.

The V gene is TRBV11-2, the J gene TRBJ1-2, with 7 positions matching TRBD1. The trim removed 4 bases at V and 7 bases at J, leaving 6 bases unmatched. Germline V CDR1 and CDR2: SGHAT, FQNNGV. The CDR3 extends over 13 amino acids. The CDR3 protein is CASSSTGVFGYTF. The CDR3 DNA sequence: TGTGCCAGCAGCTCCACAGGGGTATTTGGCTACACCTTC.

This clonotype was observed once. The CDR3 DNA reads TGTGCCAGCAGTTCGACAAAACCTAATGAAAAACTGTTTTTT. Protein: CASSSTKPNEKLFF. The V gene is TRBV28, the J gene TRBJ1-4; D remains ambiguous. Germline V lookup: CDR1 MDHEN, CDR2 SYDVKM. V lost 4 bases, J lost 3 bases, and 9 bases lay in between. There are 14 residues in the CDR3.

This clonotype was detected only a few times. This chain joins TRBV4-2 and TRBJ2-4; tentatively, D is TRBD2 (7 bases). Germline loops: CDR1 LGHNA, CDR2 YNFKEQ. CDR3 length: 15 amino acids. Trimming pared 1 base from V and 6 bases from J, leaving 13 bases between. DNA for the CDR3: TGTGCCAGCAGCCAAGTAGGGGGGGGAGGAAACATTCAGTACTTC. Translating it yields CASSQVGGGGNIQYF.

The chain links TRBV20-1 to TRBJ1-4; D unresolved. V lost 3 bases to trimming and J lost 6 bases, with 11 bases between them. Germline assignment: CDR1 DFQATT and CDR2 SNEGSKA (reference sequence). This CDR3 comprises 13 residues. The CDR3 nucleotides are TGCAGTGCTAGCACTCCTAAGGATGAAAAACTGTTTTTT. Its protein product is CSASTPKDEKLFF.

The chain employs TRBV2 and TRBJ1-2; D is possibly TRBD1 (6 bases). The CDR3 length is 13 residues. The V gene lost 7 bases and the J gene lost 3 bases, with 12 bases spanning the gap. The V gene's germline CDR1 is SNHLY and CDR2 FYNNEI. The CDR3, as DNA: TGTGCCAGCACGGGGGCAAGGGACTATGGCTACACCTTC. Protein product: CASTGARDYGYTF.

The sample holds a few counts of this clonotype. For the CDR3, the DNA is TGTGCCAGCTCACCACCCAGGGAGGTTCATGAGCAGTTCTTC. Translated: CASSPPREVHEQFF. This chain connects TRBV18 to TRBJ2-1, with TRBD2 as a possible D gene (6 bases). V lost 0 bases and J lost 8, with 11 bases in between. CDR1 is KGHSH, CDR2 LQKENI, per germline. This CDR3 spans 14 amino acids.

For this clonotype: The junction differs from germline at one of its ends, possibly a read error. CDR3 in amino acids: CASNLVKGARNEQFF. The CDR3 DNA reads TGTGCCAGCAACTTAGTCAAGGGGGCGCGGAATGAGCAGTTCTTC. The V gene is TRBV7-9, the J gene TRBJ2-5, with TRBD1 matching over 7 bases. The DNA end is more similar to TRBJ2-1, so the J call may be wrong. CDR3 length: 15 amino acids. The germline CDR1 and CDR2 sequences are SEHNR and FQNEAQ (reference sequence).

The CDR3 region is CASSERPAPGPTYEQFF. In DNA form, the CDR3 reads TGTGCCAGCAGTGAGAGACCCGCCCCAGGTCCTACTTACGAGCAGTTCTTC. The rearrangement links TRBV6-1 to TRBJ2-1; D call uncertain. V lost 3 bases and J lost 10, with 25 bases in between. Germline CDR1 reads MNHNS; CDR2 reads SASEGT. This CDR3 contains 17 residues.

This clonotype was recorded a few times. Here the CDR3 omits its conserved ending phenylalanine or tryptophan, so a read error is the likely source. This chain uses TRBV18 with TRBJ2-3, with D possibly being TRBD2 (6 bases). Germline CDR1 reads KGHSH; CDR2 reads LQKENI. This CDR3 has 15 residues. Trimming stripped 6 bases from V and 6 bases from J, with 19 bases between. CDR3 protein: CASSDNIGGTDTQYL. CDR3 DNA sequence: TGTGCCAGCTCTGACAACATTGGCGGGACGGATACGCAGTATCTT.

Notes on this clonotype: Possible read error: a much larger clone is one base away. The gene calls are TRBV5-1 and TRBJ2-3; D unclear. CDR1 SGHRS and CDR2 YFSETQ come from the germline V gene. The CDR3 contains 17 residues. CDR3 amino acids: CANSLGPRSADTDTQYF. CDR3 in DNA: TGCGCCAACAGCTTGGGCCCCAGGAGCGCAGACACAGATACGCAGTATTTT.

The genes are TRBV15 and TRBJ2-5; 7 bases are a match to TRBD1. The V gene end was trimmed by 3 bases and the J gene end by 5 bases; junction bases not matched to a gene: 6. The CDR3 runs to 14 residues. From germline, CDR1 is LNHNV and CDR2 YYDKDF (reference sequence). The CDR3 DNA reads as TGTGCCACCAGCAGCACAGGGGAGAGGGAGACCCAGTACTTC. Amino acid sequence: CATSSTGERETQYF.

V is TRBV7-2 and J is TRBJ2-7, with 8 bases fitting TRBD1. The CDR3 loop spans 15 amino acids. With V trimmed by 3 bases and J by 2 bases, 6 bases remained unmatched. The germline V gene encodes CDR1 SGHTA and CDR2 FQGNSA. For the CDR3, the DNA is TGTGCCAGCAGCTTGGGGACAGGCCCACCCTACGAGCAGTACTTC. This sequence encodes CASSLGTGPPYEQYF.

V and J are TRBV9 and TRBJ2-7; 7 bases agree with TRBD2. Germline trimming cut 3 bases from V and 0 bases from J; bases unmatched to any gene: 6. Germline V gene sequence: CDR1 SGDLS, CDR2 YYNGEE. This CDR3 is built from 15 residues. CDR3: CASSEAAGSSYEQYF. The CDR3 coding sequence is TGTGCCAGCAGCGAGGCAGCGGGGTCCTCCTACGAGCAGTACTTC.